The 26 T cell receptor beta chains reported below all come from one sample, sequenced in a study of T-cell memory formation after mild COVID-19. TCRdb redid the calling of the 5' RACE reads with MiXCR, one entry per CDR3 protein. The repertoire holds around 300,000 distinct CDR3 sequences, with roughly an eighth as singletons. Sequenced input: PBMCs or a T cell subset sorted from them (not recorded which). The receptors stem from a man between 18 and 35 years old who had mild COVID-19 (a few samples of this study predate the infection). Cell type and time point are not known.

V gene TRBV7-4 combines with J gene TRBJ2-1; D ambiguous. CDR1 and CDR2 (germline): SGHVT, SQSDAQ. V was clipped by 2 bases and J by 8 bases, with 25 bases between them. The CDR3 has 18 amino acids. The CDR3 coding sequence is TGTGCCAGCAGCTTACCAGCGAAGTCCACCCAATTCGGCGATGAGCAGTTCTTC. Protein sequence: CASSLPAKSTQFGDEQFF.

The chain links TRBV6-5 to TRBJ1-6, with a possible D match to TRBD1 (5 bases). Germline-derived CDR1 and CDR2 are MNHEY and SVGAGI. The CDR3 is 18 residues long. Trimming stripped 2 bases from V and 0 bases from J, with 14 bases between. CDR3 region: CASSYEGPDSSYNSPLHF. In nucleotides, the CDR3 is TGTGCCAGCAGTTACGAGGGGCCAGACAGCTCCTATAATTCACCCCTCCACTTT.

This clonotype has just a few counts. The V call is TRBV4-2, the J call TRBJ2-5, with 9 positions matching TRBD1. CDR3 length equals 18 residues. Unmatched junction bases numbered 13, after V lost 0 bases and J lost 5 bases. Germline values: CDR1 LGHNA, CDR2 YNFKEQ. The CDR3 here is CASSQDPPDRGRWETQYF. The DNA of the CDR3 is TGTGCCAGCAGCCAAGACCCTCCGGACAGGGGCAGGTGGGAGACCCAGTACTTC.

The CDR3 sequence is CARRPGLAGGEQFF. In nucleotides, the CDR3 is TGTGCCAGGCGCCCGGGACTAGCGGGGGGGGAGCAGTTCTTC. This chain links TRBV2 with TRBJ2-1; 16 bases agree with TRBD2. CDR3 length: 14 amino acids. Germline CDR1 reads SNHLY; CDR2 reads FYNNEI. Trimming cost V 9 bases and J 10 bases; bases outside gene matches: 6.

This chain uses TRBV7-6 with TRBJ2-5; D gene uncertain. CDR1 is SGHVS and CDR2 is FNYEAQ in the germline V gene. The V gene lost 1 base and the J gene lost 4 bases, with 7 bases spanning the gap. This CDR3 has 13 residues. The CDR3 protein is CASSLVQRETQYF. The CDR3 coding sequence is TGTGCCAGCAGCTTAGTTCAGCGAGAGACCCAGTACTTC.

The chain uses TRBV12-3 or TRBV12-4 and TRBJ1-5; D may be TRBD1 (5 bases). The V end lost 4 bases, the J end lost 6 bases, and 13 bases lay between the germline ends. This CDR3 is built from 14 residues. Here the CDR3 reads CASSSRQGAQPQHF. In DNA form, the CDR3 reads TGTGCCAGCAGTTCCAGACAAGGGGCTCAGCCCCAGCATTTT.

This clonotype was detected only a few times. The chain links TRBV7-2 to TRBJ1-1; D gene ambiguous. Deletions cut 7 bases from V and 1 base from J, with 10 bases between. The length of the CDR3 is 13 residues. Per germline, CDR1 SGHTA and CDR2 FQGNSA. Here the CDR3 reads CASNRSPNTEAFF. In DNA form, the CDR3 reads TGTGCCAGCAACCGATCACCGAACACTGAAGCTTTCTTT.

Points on this clonotype: A single base separates this from a much larger clone, so it may be a read error. V usage is TRBV5-1 and J usage is TRBJ2-3; D possibly corresponds to TRBD1 (6 bases). The CDR3 extends over 15 amino acids. The germline V and J ends were trimmed by 4 bases and 3 bases, with 15 bases remaining between them. The germline gives CDR1 SGHRS, CDR2 YFSETQ. This CDR3 reads CASSADSGPTDTQYF. CDR3 nucleotides: TGCGCCAGCAGCGCGGACAGCGGCCCGACAGATACGCAGTATTTT.

This clonotype has a handful of counts. The chain couples TRBV9 to TRBJ2-5, with D maybe TRBD2 (5 bases). The V gene lost 4 bases and the J gene lost 5 bases, with 12 bases spanning the gap. The CDR3 runs to 13 residues. The germline CDR1 and CDR2 sequences are SGDLS and YYNGEE. The CDR3 sequence: CASSSRGSETQYF. Here the CDR3 DNA reads TGTGCCAGCAGCTCACGGGGTTCGGAGACCCAGTACTTC.

This clonotype was counted between two and nine times. The chain recombines TRBV5-1 with TRBJ2-1; 7 bases align to TRBD1. CDR1 is SGHRS and CDR2 is YFSETQ in the germline V gene. The CDR3 is 14 amino acids. V lost 3 bases to trimming and J lost 7 bases; unmatched junction nucleotides: 7. CDR3 nucleotides: TGCGCCAGCAGCTGGGGACAGAAGTGGAATGAGCAGTTCTTC. Its translation: CASSWGQKWNEQFF.

V and J are TRBV15 and TRBJ1-1, with 8 bases identical to TRBD1. Germline CDR1 is LNHNV and CDR2 is YYDKDF (reference sequence). This CDR3 comprises 17 residues. V gave up 0 bases and J gave up 1 base; unmatched junction bases: 7. The CDR3 DNA is TGTGCCACCAGCAGAGATCTGGACAGGGCCGGGAACACTGAAGCTTTCTTT. As protein: CATSRDLDRAGNTEAFF.

This clonotype has more than one count but fewer than ten. The J gene is TRBJ2-3, the V gene TRBV27; 12 positions agree with TRBD1. Per the germline V gene, CDR1 is MNHEY and CDR2 is SMNVEV (reference sequence). V lost 2 bases, J lost 4 bases, and 4 bases stayed unmatched. This CDR3 is 16 amino acids long. CDR3 bases: TGTGCCAGCAGTTTAACCGGGACAGGGGGCGCAGATACGCAGTATTTT. Its translation: CASSLTGTGGADTQYF.

This clonotype was seen more than once but under ten times. The chain employs TRBV5-1 and TRBJ2-1; 7 nucleotides align to TRBD1. The J segment lost 5 bases and the V segment lost 5 bases, leaving 10 bases of the junction unmatched. The germline V gene has CDR1 SGHRS and CDR2 YFSETQ. The CDR3 spans 15 residues. In DNA form, the CDR3 reads TGCGCCAGCAGTTTTGGGACAGCCATGAACAATGAGCAGTTCTTC. Translating it yields CASSFGTAMNNEQFF. The full variable domain, rest sourced from reference TRBV5-1 and TRBJ2-1, is KAGVTQTPRYLIKTRGQQVTLSCSPISGHRSVSWYQQTPGQGLQFLFEYFSETQRNKGNFPGRFSGRQFSNSRSEMNVSTLELGDSALYLCASSFGTAMNNEQFFGPGTRLTVL.

This clonotype was recorded a few times. The chain employs TRBV5-1 and TRBJ2-1, with TRBD2 identical over 7 bases. Trimming took 4 bases from V and 8 from J; bases not matched to a gene: 12. CDR1 SGHRS and CDR2 YFSETQ come from the germline V gene. This CDR3 comprises 15 residues. As DNA, the CDR3 is TGCGCCAGCAGCATTGCTTCGGGGGGATTTGATGAGCAGTTCTTC. Translated, it gives CASSIASGGFDEQFF.

The chain is built from TRBV18 and TRBJ2-5; 7 nucleotides line up with TRBD1. The germline V gene encodes CDR1 KGHSH and CDR2 LQKENI. With V trimmed by 11 bases and J by 1 base, 1 base remained unmatched. The CDR3 runs 11 residues. In DNA form, the CDR3 reads TGTGCCGCAGGGGGCCAAGAGACCCAGTACTTC. This codes for CAAGGQETQYF.

The rearrangement uses TRBV9 and TRBJ1-6; D is ambiguous. The CDR3 is made up of 13 amino acids. Germline loops: CDR1 SGDLS, CDR2 YYNGEE. The ends were cut back, 3 bases at V and 7 bases at J, with 8 bases in the middle. CDR3 sequence: CASSAKINSPLHF. The CDR3 DNA follows: TGTGCCAGCAGCGCAAAAATCAATTCACCCCTCCACTTT.

This clonotype was seen many times. The gene calls are TRBV11-2 and TRBJ2-5; a weak D match, TRBD2 (6 bases). CDR3 length: 16 amino acids. V gave up 4 bases and J gave up 2 bases, with 17 bases separating them. Germline CDR1 and CDR2: SGHAT and FQNNGV. The CDR3 nucleotides read TGTGCCAGCAGCTCCCAACCCGGGGGTGGTCAAGAGACCCAGTACTTC. As protein: CASSSQPGGGQETQYF.

The chain combines TRBV29-1 with TRBJ2-1; 10 nucleotides match TRBD2. V was clipped by 3 bases and J by 5 bases; unmatched bases: 1. The CDR3 length is 13 residues. Germline V CDR1 and CDR2: SQVTM, ANQGSEA. The CDR3 sequence is CSVDTSGDNEQFF. The CDR3 DNA is TGCAGCGTTGATACTAGCGGGGACAATGAGCAGTTCTTC.

This clonotype was counted only a few times. The gene calls are TRBV12-3 or TRBV12-4 and TRBJ2-7; the D is unclear. The CDR3 has 13 residues. Trimming removed 8 bases at V and 3 bases at J, with 14 bases between. CDR3 in DNA: TGTGCCAGCGGTCACGGGCCGGACTACGAGCAGTACTTC. It yields the protein CASGHGPDYEQYF.

V usage is TRBV12-3 or TRBV12-4 and J usage is TRBJ1-5; D is unclear. CDR3 size: 17 residues. V lost 3 bases to trimming and J lost 0 bases, with 15 bases between them. CDR3 sequence (DNA): TGTGCCAGCAGTTTCCATGTGATGGGATTTAGCAATCAGCCCCAGCATTTT. This gives the protein CASSFHVMGFSNQPQHF.

This clonotype was picked up many times. The rearrangement joins TRBV28 to TRBJ2-5; no clear D gene. V lost 1 base and J 4 bases, leaving 4 bases between the germline ends. There are 12 residues in the CDR3. Germline values: CDR1 MDHEN, CDR2 SYDVKM. DNA for the CDR3: TGTGCCAGCAGTTTATTCGGAGAGACCCAGTACTTC. Its protein product is CASSLFGETQYF.

This clonotype was counted at least ten times. Here the CDR3 reads CASSPTGYGYTF. The CDR3 region has the DNA TGTGCCAGCAGCCCGACAGGGTATGGCTACACCTTC. The chain joins TRBV7-9 to TRBJ1-2; 7 bases match TRBD1. Germline loops: CDR1 SEHNR, CDR2 FQNEAQ (reference sequence). The CDR3 contains 12 residues. The trim removed 5 bases at V and 5 bases at J, leaving 2 bases unmatched.

J is TRBJ1-1 and V is TRBV12-3 or TRBV12-4; D gene uncertain. The CDR3 consists of 14 residues. The germline V and J ends were trimmed by 3 bases and 1 base, with 9 bases remaining between them. The CDR3 DNA reads TGTGCCAGCAGTTTCGGTCACGGGAACACTGAAGCTTTCTTT. Protein sequence: CASSFGHGNTEAFF.

In this sample, this clonotype turned up a few times. The chain has TRBV3-1 and TRBJ1-1; D remains unclear. Germline V gene data show CDR1 as LGHDT and CDR2 as YNNKEL (reference sequence). Trimming left V 3 bases short and J 4 bases short, with 12 bases between. This CDR3 has 14 residues. This chain's CDR3 is CASSHKRRTTEAFF. The CDR3 DNA follows: TGTGCCAGCAGCCATAAGCGAAGGACCACTGAAGCTTTCTTT.

This clonotype occurred a few times. The J gene is TRBJ2-3, the V gene TRBV20-1; 7 bases line up with TRBD2. V dropped 5 bases and J dropped 3; count of bases not matched to a gene: 8. In germline, CDR1 is DFQATT, CDR2 SNEGSKA (reference sequence). The CDR3 loop spans 14 amino acids. The DNA for the CDR3 is TGCAGTGCTCATGGTGGCGGGGGTACAGATACGCAGTATTTT. Translation: CSAHGGGGTDTQYF.

This clonotype was counted between two and nine times. V is TRBV20-1 and J is TRBJ2-3; the D gene is possibly TRBD1 (5 bases). This CDR3 has 15 amino acids. CDR1 is DFQATT and CDR2 is SNEGSKA in the germline V gene (reference sequence). Trimming took off 6 bases at V and 0 bases at J, with 16 bases between the two ends. The CDR3 reads CSAKDISTSTDTQYF. In nucleotides, the CDR3 is TGCAGTGCCAAGGACATCTCAACTAGCACAGATACGCAGTATTTT.